Below, 25 T cell receptor beta chains from the same sample are listed, as sequenced in a study of shared clonotypes between healthy human individuals. Terminally differentiated effector memory CD45RA+ cells were excluded from the naive CD8 cells, which were CD45RO-negative and positively selected for CCR7. Assay: immunoSEQ multiplex PCR; the TCRdb copy retains only in-frame clones and omits some. The sample carries about 2.1 million clones, roughly 95% recorded once. Sequencing used naive CD8+ T cells from PBMCs. These receptors all come from a young man in good health. Some clones in this sample may be carry-over from other donors' samples.

The chain employs TRBV5-8 and TRBJ2-1, with 8 bases matching TRBD1. In germline, CDR1 is SGHTS, CDR2 YDEGEE. The CDR3 length is 15 residues. After removal of 3 bases from V and 1 base from J, the junction contained 3 bases not matched to a gene. The CDR3 here is CASSYGQGSYNEQFF. The DNA for the CDR3 is TGTGCCAGCAGCTACGGACAGGGTTCCTACAATGAGCAGTTCTTC.

This sequence joins TRBV27 and TRBJ1-5; D is possibly TRBD1 (6 bases). CDR3 length: 17 amino acids. Per the germline V gene, CDR1 is MNHEY and CDR2 is SMNVEV (reference sequence). V shed 5 bases and J shed 0 bases, with 17 bases lying between them. The CDR3 reads CASSPTGPRYSNQPQHF. The CDR3 nucleotides read TGTGCCAGCAGTCCAACAGGGCCCCGCTATAGCAATCAGCCCCAGCATTTT.

This clone has more than one count but fewer than ten. The same CDR3 also results from other DNA sequences found in this sample. The chain employs TRBV9 and TRBJ2-3; no reliable D call. CDR1 SGDLS and CDR2 YYNGEE come from the germline V gene. This CDR3 has 12 amino acids. Trimming took 2 bases from V and 0 from J, leaving 1 base between them. The CDR3 region is CASSVSTDTQYF. CDR3 nucleotide sequence: TGTGCCAGCAGCGTGAGCACAGATACGCAGTATTTT. The full variable domain, with the rest looked up from reference TRBV9 and TRBJ2-3, is DSGVTQTPKHLITATGQRVTLRCSPRSGDLSVYWYQQSLDQGLQFLIQYYNGEERAKGNILERFSAQQFPDLHSELNLSSLELGDSALYFCASSVSTDTQYFGPGTRLTVL.

The V call is TRBV28, the J call TRBJ2-5; 8 bases are shared with TRBD1. The CDR3 spans 15 residues. V lost 4 bases, J lost 2 bases, and 6 bases stayed unmatched. Germline V lookup: CDR1 MDHEN, CDR2 SYDVKM. Written as DNA, the CDR3 is TGTGCCAGCAGTTGGGACAGGAACGTACAAGAGACCCAGTACTTC. It encodes CASSWDRNVQETQYF.

There are many counts of this clone. The chain joins TRBV5-1 to TRBJ2-1; 8 bases fit TRBD2. Trimming cost V 1 base and J 2 bases; bases outside gene matches: 5. This CDR3 has 16 amino acids. Germline lookup yields CDR1 SGHRS and CDR2 YFSETQ. The CDR3 is CASSLPGGGTYNEQFF. DNA of the CDR3: TGCGCCAGCAGCTTGCCCGGGGGGGGCACCTACAATGAGCAGTTCTTC.

Concerning this clone itself: Distinct nucleotide sequences in the sample also encode this CDR3. The J gene is TRBJ2-7, the V gene TRBV28; TRBD1 agrees at 7 bases. This CDR3 contains 14 residues. The germline V gene encodes CDR1 MDHEN and CDR2 SYDVKM. V lost 4 bases and J lost 0; bases outside the gene matches: 3. The CDR3 DNA reads as TGTGCCAGCAGTTCCAGGGACAGCTCCTACGAGCAGTACTTC. Amino acid sequence: CASSSRDSSYEQYF.

This clone showed up just once. V and J are TRBV7-2 and TRBJ2-7; D is unclear. Trimming cost V 4 bases and J 3 bases, with 13 bases left between them. Germline values: CDR1 SGHTA, CDR2 FQGNSA. There are 14 residues in the CDR3. The CDR3 region is CASSWSMGFYEQYF. The CDR3 region has the DNA TGTGCCAGCAGCTGGAGCATGGGATTCTACGAGCAGTACTTC.

V is TRBV28 and J is TRBJ2-3; tentative D call: TRBD2 (6 bases). Germline CDR1 MDHEN, CDR2 SYDVKM. This CDR3 spans 15 amino acids. V lost 2 bases to trimming and J lost 2 bases, with 11 bases between them. The CDR3 sequence is CASSLPTSNTDTQYF. The DNA of the CDR3 is TGTGCCAGCAGTTTACCAACTAGCAACACAGATACGCAGTATTTT.

This sequence joins TRBV10-2 and TRBJ2-1; TRBD1 might be the D (6 bases). The CDR3 extends over 14 amino acids. V shed 7 bases and J shed 15 bases, with 25 bases lying between them. The germline gives CDR1 WSHSY, CDR2 SAAADI. As DNA, the CDR3 is TGCGCCAGCAAGGGGACAAGCCTTGTCAATGATCGGTTCTTC. Residues: CASKGTSLVNDRFF.

Concerning this clone: Other DNA sequences of this sample code for an identical CDR3. The V call is TRBV29-1, the J call TRBJ2-4, with D uncertain. There are 10 residues in the CDR3. Trimming removed 5 bases from V and 5 bases from J, with 4 bases in between. Germline V gene lookup returns CDR1 SQVTM and CDR2 ANQGSEA. The CDR3 bases are TGCAGCGTTACTGAAAACATTCAGTACTTC. This codes for CSVTENIQYF.

The chain recombines TRBV5-4 with TRBJ2-3, with no clear D. The V and J ends lost 7 bases and 0 bases respectively, with 18 bases between them. The CDR3 has 16 amino acids. The germline gives CDR1 SGHNT, CDR2 YYREEE (reference sequence). The CDR3 region is CASPSTTLSSTDTQYF. The DNA of the CDR3 is TGTGCCAGCCCTTCGACCACATTATCTAGCACAGATACGCAGTATTTT.

CDR3 nucleotide sequence: TGTGCCAGCAGCTTGTGGACGGAGAACACTGAAGCTTTCTTT. Translated, it gives CASSLWTENTEAFF. The V call is TRBV11-2, the J call TRBJ1-1; D is ambiguous. Trimming took 3 bases from V and 1 from J, leaving 9 bases between them. The germline V gene encodes CDR1 SGHAT and CDR2 FQNNGV. The CDR3 length is 14 residues.

The rearrangement links TRBV7-2 to TRBJ2-7; tentative D call: TRBD1 (5 bases). The V gene lost 2 bases and the J gene lost 5 bases, with 22 bases spanning the gap. The CDR3 consists of 17 residues. From germline, CDR1 is SGHTA and CDR2 FQGNSA. The CDR3 DNA reads TGTGCCAGCAGCTTACATCGTGGCACAGGTCCCCGGAACGAGCAGTACTTC. Its protein product is CASSLHRGTGPRNEQYF.

The rearrangement uses TRBV19 and TRBJ2-7, with TRBD1 matching 7 bases. Germline V gene sequence: CDR1 LNHDA, CDR2 SQIVND (reference sequence). V was pared by 1 base and J by 6 bases, with 9 bases of the junction left unmatched. This CDR3 is 15 amino acids long. The CDR3 sequence is CASSIVPGQLREQYF. CDR3 nucleotide sequence: TGTGCCAGTAGTATAGTGCCGGGACAGCTACGCGAGCAGTACTTC.

The V call is TRBV5-5, the J call TRBJ1-2, with D maybe TRBD1 (6 bases). The germline V and J ends were trimmed by 4 bases and 4 bases, with 23 bases remaining between them. The CDR3 spans 17 residues. The V gene's germline CDR1 is SGHKS and CDR2 YYEKEE (reference sequence). CDR3 residues: CASSLALRGDLTYGYTF. CDR3 bases: TGTGCCAGCAGCCTAGCTCTGAGGGGGGACCTAACCTATGGCTACACCTTC.

A remark on this clone: Other DNA sequences within the sample encode an identical CDR3. This sequence joins TRBV7-8 and TRBJ2-7; TRBD1 is a possible D gene (6 bases). CDR3 length: 13 amino acids. Germline V gene lookup returns CDR1 SGHVS and CDR2 FQNEAQ. V was pared by 5 bases and J by 4 bases, with 12 bases between. The CDR3 reads CASSPQGNYEQYF. CDR3 bases: TGTGCCAGCAGCCCGCAGGGGAATTACGAGCAGTACTTC.

The chain carries TRBV21-1 and TRBJ2-1. TRBV21-1 is given as a pseudogene. The CDR3 spans 13 residues. CDR3 DNA sequence: TGTGCCAGTATATGTAGGCCCTACAATGAGCAGTTCTTC. Translation: CASICRPYNEQFF.

This clone occurred a few times. Written as DNA, the CDR3 is TGCGCCAACGGGACAGGGTATAGCAATCAGCCCCAGCATTTT. It codes for CANGTGYSNQPQHF. This chain joins TRBV10-1 and TRBJ1-5, with TRBD1 matching 9 bases. Germline V gene lookup returns CDR1 WNHNN and CDR2 SYGVQD (reference sequence). There are 14 residues in the CDR3. The J segment lost 0 bases and the V segment lost 10 bases, leaving 4 bases of the junction unmatched.

The chain links TRBV19 to TRBJ1-5; no definite D call. CDR1 LNHDA and CDR2 SQIVND come from the germline V gene (reference sequence). V lost 3 bases to trimming and J lost 2 bases, with 8 bases between them. There are 14 residues in the CDR3. The CDR3 region is CASSMVIRNQPQHF. The CDR3 nucleotides read TGTGCCAGTAGTATGGTAATTCGCAATCAGCCCCAGCATTTT.

The rearrangement uses TRBV6-1 and TRBJ2-3; D is unclear. The CDR3 consists of 12 residues. Trimming removed 5 bases at V and 6 bases at J, with 9 bases between. From germline, CDR1 is MNHNS and CDR2 SASEGT. CDR3 sequence reads: CASSLFRDTQYF. Here the CDR3 DNA reads TGTGCCAGCAGTTTGTTTCGCGATACGCAGTATTTT.

This chain links TRBV19 with TRBJ2-7; D possibly corresponds to TRBD2 (5 bases). The CDR3 contains 18 residues. V dropped 5 bases and J dropped 5 bases, with 28 bases sitting between them. Germline V gene data show CDR1 as LNHDA and CDR2 as SQIVND (reference sequence). CDR3 nucleotide sequence: TGTGCCAGTAGTCCGATTTCACCCACGGGAAACCTCTACCACGAGCAGTACTTC. This encodes CASSPISPTGNLYHEQYF.

CDR3 amino acids: CASSLLTSGRNEQFF. Here the CDR3 DNA reads TGTGCCAGCAGCTTACTGACTAGCGGGCGAAATGAGCAGTTCTTC. The rearrangement uses TRBV5-6 and TRBJ2-1, with 10 bases lining up with TRBD2. Germline V gene lookup returns CDR1 SGHDT and CDR2 YYEEEE. The junction had 6 bases not matched to a gene; V was cut back by 2 bases and J by 7 bases. The CDR3 consists of 15 residues.

V usage is TRBV29-1 and J usage is TRBJ1-1, with D unresolved. V was shortened by 3 bases and J by 4 bases, with 9 bases between the two germline ends. The CDR3 loop spans 12 amino acids. Germline V lookup: CDR1 SQVTM, CDR2 ANQGSEA. Written as DNA, the CDR3 is TGCAGCGTTGACCCGGCGGGCACTGAAGCTTTCTTT. Translating gives CSVDPAGTEAFF.

The genes are TRBV4-1 and TRBJ2-1; 7 bases match TRBD1. The CDR3 sequence is 15 residues long. V lost 3 bases to trimming and J lost 0 bases; unmatched junction nucleotides: 2. Germline V gene data show CDR1 as MGHRA and CDR2 as YSYEKL. The CDR3 here is CASSQTGNSYNEQFF. The CDR3 bases are TGCGCCAGCAGCCAGACAGGGAACTCCTACAATGAGCAGTTCTTC.

V and J are TRBV15 and TRBJ2-7; 7 bases line up with TRBD1. V shed 1 base and J 5 bases; nucleotides not matched to a gene: 8. The CDR3 covers 15 residues. Per germline, CDR1 LNHNV and CDR2 YYDKDF (reference sequence). CDR3 protein: CATSRGQGSVDEQYF. The CDR3 nucleotides read TGTGCCACCAGCAGAGGACAGGGTTCTGTAGACGAGCAGTACTTC.